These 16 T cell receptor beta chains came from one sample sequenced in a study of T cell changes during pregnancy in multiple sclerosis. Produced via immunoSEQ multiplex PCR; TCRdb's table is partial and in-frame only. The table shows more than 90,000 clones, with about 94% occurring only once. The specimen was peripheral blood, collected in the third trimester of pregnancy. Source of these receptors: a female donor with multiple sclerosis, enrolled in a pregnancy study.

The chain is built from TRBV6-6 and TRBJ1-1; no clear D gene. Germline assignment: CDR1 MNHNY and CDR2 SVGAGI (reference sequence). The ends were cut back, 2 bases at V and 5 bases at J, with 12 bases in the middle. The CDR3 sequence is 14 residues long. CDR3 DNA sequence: TGTGCCAGCAGTTACGAGGGAAGTAGGACTGAAGCTTTCTTT. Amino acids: CASSYEGSRTEAFF.

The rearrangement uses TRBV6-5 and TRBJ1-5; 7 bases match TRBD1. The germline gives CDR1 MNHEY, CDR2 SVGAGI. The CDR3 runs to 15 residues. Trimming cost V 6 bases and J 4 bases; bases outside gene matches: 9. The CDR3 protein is CASRLRQGTNQPQHF. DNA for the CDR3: TGTGCCAGCAGACTTCGACAGGGTACAAATCAGCCCCAGCATTTT.

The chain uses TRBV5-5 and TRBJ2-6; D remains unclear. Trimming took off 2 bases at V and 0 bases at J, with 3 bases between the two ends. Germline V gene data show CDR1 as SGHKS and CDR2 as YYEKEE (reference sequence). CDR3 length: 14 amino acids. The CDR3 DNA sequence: TGTGCCAGCAGCTTAGCCTCTGGGGCCAACGTCCTGACTTTC. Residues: CASSLASGANVLTF.

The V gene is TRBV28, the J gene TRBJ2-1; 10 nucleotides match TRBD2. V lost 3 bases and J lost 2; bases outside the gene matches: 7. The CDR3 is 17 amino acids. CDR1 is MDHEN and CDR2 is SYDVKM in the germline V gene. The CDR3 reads CASSFPLLAGTYNEQFF. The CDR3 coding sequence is TGTGCCAGCAGTTTCCCCCTACTAGCGGGGACCTACAATGAGCAGTTCTTC.

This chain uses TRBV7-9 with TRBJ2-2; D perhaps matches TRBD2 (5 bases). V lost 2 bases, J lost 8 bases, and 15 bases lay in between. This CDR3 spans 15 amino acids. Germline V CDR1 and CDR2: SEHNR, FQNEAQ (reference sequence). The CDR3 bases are TGTGCCAGCAGCTTAACGGCGGGTTGGATAGGGGAGCTGTTTTTT. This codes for CASSLTAGWIGELFF.

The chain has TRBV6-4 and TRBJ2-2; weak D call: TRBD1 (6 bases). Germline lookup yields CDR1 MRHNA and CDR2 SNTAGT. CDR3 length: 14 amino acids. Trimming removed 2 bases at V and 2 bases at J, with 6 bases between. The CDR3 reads CASSDGTNTGELFF. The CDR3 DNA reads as TGTGCCAGCAGTGACGGGACAAACACCGGGGAGCTGTTTTTT.

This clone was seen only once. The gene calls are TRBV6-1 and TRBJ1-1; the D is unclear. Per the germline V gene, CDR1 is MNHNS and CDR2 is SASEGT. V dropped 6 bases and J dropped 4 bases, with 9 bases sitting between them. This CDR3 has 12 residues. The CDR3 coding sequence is TGTGCCAGCAGGTCAGAGGGCACTGAAGCTTTCTTT. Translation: CASRSEGTEAFF.

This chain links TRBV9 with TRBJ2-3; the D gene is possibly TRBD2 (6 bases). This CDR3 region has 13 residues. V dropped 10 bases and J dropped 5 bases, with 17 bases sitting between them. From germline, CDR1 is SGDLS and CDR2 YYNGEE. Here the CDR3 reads CAGPRDLRDTQYF. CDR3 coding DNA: TGTGCCGGGCCCCGGGACTTAAGAGATACGCAGTATTTT.

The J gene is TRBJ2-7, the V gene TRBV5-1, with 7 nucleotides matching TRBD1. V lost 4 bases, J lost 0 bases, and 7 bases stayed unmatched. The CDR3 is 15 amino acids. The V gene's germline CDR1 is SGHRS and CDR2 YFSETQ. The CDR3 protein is CASSPEDRISYEQYF. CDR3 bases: TGCGCCAGCAGCCCGGAGGACAGGATCTCCTACGAGCAGTACTTC.

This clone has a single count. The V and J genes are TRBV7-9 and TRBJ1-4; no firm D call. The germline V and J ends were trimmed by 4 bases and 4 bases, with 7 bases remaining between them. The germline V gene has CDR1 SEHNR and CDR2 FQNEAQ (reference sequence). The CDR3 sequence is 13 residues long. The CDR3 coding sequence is TGTGCCAGCAGCTCCGGGATTAATGAAAAACTGTTTTTT. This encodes CASSSGINEKLFF.

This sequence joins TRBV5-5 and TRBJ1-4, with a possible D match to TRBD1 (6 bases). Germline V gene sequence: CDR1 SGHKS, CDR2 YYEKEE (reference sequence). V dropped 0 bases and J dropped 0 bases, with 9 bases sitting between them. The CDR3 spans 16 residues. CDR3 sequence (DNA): TGTGCCAGCAGCTTGGGAGGGGGTCCAACTAATGAAAAACTGTTTTTT. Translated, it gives CASSLGGGPTNEKLFF.

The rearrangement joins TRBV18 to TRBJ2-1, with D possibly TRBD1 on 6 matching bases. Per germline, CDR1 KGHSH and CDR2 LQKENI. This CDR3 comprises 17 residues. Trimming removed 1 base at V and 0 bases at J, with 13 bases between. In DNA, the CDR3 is TGTGCCAGCTCACCACTCAATCAGGGGAGCTCCTACAATGAGCAGTTCTTC. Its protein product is CASSPLNQGSSYNEQFF. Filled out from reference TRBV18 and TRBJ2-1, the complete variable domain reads NAGVMQNPRHLVRRRGQEARLRCSPMKGHSHVYWYRQLPEEGLKFMVYLQKENIIDESGMPKERFSAEFPKEGPSILRIQQVVRGDSAAYFCASSPLNQGSSYNEQFFGPGTRLTVL.

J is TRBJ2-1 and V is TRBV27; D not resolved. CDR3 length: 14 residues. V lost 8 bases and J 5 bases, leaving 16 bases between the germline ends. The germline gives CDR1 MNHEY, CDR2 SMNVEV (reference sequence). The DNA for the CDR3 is TGTGCCAGCTCTACAGCCCGTTTCCACAATGAGCAGTTCTTC. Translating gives CASSTARFHNEQFF.

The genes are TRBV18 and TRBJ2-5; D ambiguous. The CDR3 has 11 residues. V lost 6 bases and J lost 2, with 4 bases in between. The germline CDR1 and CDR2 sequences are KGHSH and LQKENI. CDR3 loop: CASSQQETQYF. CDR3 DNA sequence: TGTGCCAGCTCGCAGCAAGAGACCCAGTACTTC.

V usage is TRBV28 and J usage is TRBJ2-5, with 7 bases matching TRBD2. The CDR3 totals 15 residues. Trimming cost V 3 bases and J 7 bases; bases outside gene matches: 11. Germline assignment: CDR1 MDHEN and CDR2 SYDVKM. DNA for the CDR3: TGTGCCAGCAGTTTCCAAGTAGCGGGCCCGCGGACCCAGTACTTC. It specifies CASSFQVAGPRTQYF.

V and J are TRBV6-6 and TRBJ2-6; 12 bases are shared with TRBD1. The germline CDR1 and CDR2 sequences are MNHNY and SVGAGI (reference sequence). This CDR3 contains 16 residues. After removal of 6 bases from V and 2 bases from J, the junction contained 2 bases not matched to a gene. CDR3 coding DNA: TGTGCCAGCAGGGGACAGGGGGCGGCTGGGGCCAACGTCCTGACTTTC. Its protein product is CASRGQGAAGANVLTF.